Presented here are 20 T cell receptor beta chains from one specimen sequenced in a study of beta chain features in type 1 diabetes. Expressed TCRB transcripts got sequenced, as all isolated RNA was reverse transcribed. Clones were read by immunoSEQ multiplex PCR, and TCRdb kept only the in-frame ones, dropping some. Altogether some 900,000 clones are present, about a sixth being singletons, with the ten largest covering 0.02% to 0.025%. The sequenced sample consisted of naive CD4+ T cells from blood. All receptors come from a woman aged 18 to 35 in good health.

The chain employs TRBV6-6 and TRBJ2-3; D gene uncertain. The germline V gene encodes CDR1 MNHNY and CDR2 SVGAGI (reference sequence). The CDR3 is made up of 14 amino acids. V dropped 6 bases and J dropped 2 bases, with 12 bases sitting between them. The CDR3 loop is CASSPRPFTDTQYF. The CDR3 region has the DNA TGTGCCAGCAGCCCCCGACCCTTCACAGATACGCAGTATTTT.

The chain combines TRBV18 with TRBJ2-1, with 7 bases matching TRBD2. With V trimmed by 4 bases and J by 7 bases, 7 bases remained unmatched. Germline V gene lookup returns CDR1 KGHSH and CDR2 LQKENI. CDR3 length: 14 amino acids. The CDR3 protein is CASSQGPGGNEQFF. The DNA of the CDR3 is TGTGCCAGCTCACAGGGCCCGGGAGGTAATGAGCAGTTCTTC.

The V call is TRBV25-1, the J call TRBJ2-1; possibly TRBD1 for D (6 bases). The length of the CDR3 is 15 residues. Germline V CDR1 and CDR2: MGHDK, SYGVNS. The V gene lost 2 bases and the J gene lost 4 bases, with 12 bases spanning the gap. This CDR3 reads CASSETGRRYNEQFF. The CDR3 region has the DNA TGTGCCAGCAGTGAAACAGGGAGACGTTACAATGAGCAGTTCTTC.

The CDR3 is CASRDGRNTEAFF. Written as DNA, the CDR3 is TGTGCCAGCAGAGACGGGAGGAACACTGAAGCTTTCTTT. This chain uses TRBV28 with TRBJ1-1, with D hard to call. The CDR3 extends over 13 amino acids. Trimming removed 6 bases from V and 1 base from J, with 9 bases in between. Looked up from germline, CDR1 is MDHEN and CDR2 is SYDVKM. Full variable domain (remainder filled in from reference TRBV28 and TRBJ1-1): DVKVTQSSRYLVKRTGEKVFLECVQDMDHENMFWYRQDPGLGLRLIYFSYDVKMKEKGDIPEGYSVSREKKERFSLILESASTNQTSMYLCASRDGRNTEAFFGQGTRLTVV.

The chain joins TRBV7-9 to TRBJ2-2; a weak D match, TRBD1 (6 bases). Per the germline V gene, CDR1 is SEHNR and CDR2 is FQNEAQ (reference sequence). This CDR3 region has 14 residues. V shed 5 bases and J shed 5 bases, with 12 bases lying between them. Written as DNA, the CDR3 is TGTGCCAGCAGCCCGGACAGAAAGACCGGGGAGCTGTTTTTT. It yields the protein CASSPDRKTGELFF.

The chain links TRBV2 to TRBJ2-7; either TRBD1 or TRBD2 may fit D (5 bases each). This CDR3 region has 12 residues. The V gene lost 4 bases and the J gene lost 3 bases, with 7 bases spanning the gap. CDR1 SNHLY and CDR2 FYNNEI come from the germline V gene. CDR3 DNA: TGTGCCAGCAGTGGGGACGGCTACGAGCAGTACTTC. It translates to CASSGDGYEQYF.

The CDR3 DNA reads as TGTGCCAGCGGGGCCCTGGAGTACACAGATACGCAGTATTTT. It codes for CASGALEYTDTQYF. V usage is TRBV7-9 and J usage is TRBJ2-3; weak D call: TRBD1 (5 bases). In germline, CDR1 is SEHNR, CDR2 FQNEAQ (reference sequence). Trimming took 8 bases from V and 2 from J, leaving 14 bases between them. The CDR3 is 14 residues long.

The V gene is TRBV7-2, the J gene TRBJ2-5; TRBD1 is a possible D gene (5 bases). CDR1 SGHTA and CDR2 FQGNSA come from the germline V gene. The CDR3 consists of 16 residues. V lost 3 bases, J lost 4 bases, and 18 bases lay in between. The CDR3 loop is CASSFYSDSLGETQYF. The CDR3 DNA reads TGTGCCAGCAGCTTTTATTCTGACAGTCTGGGAGAGACCCAGTACTTC.

As DNA, the CDR3 is TGTGCCAGCAGTGAAAACTGGACCCGAGAGACCCAGTACTTC. Protein sequence: CASSENWTRETQYF. The gene calls are TRBV6-1 and TRBJ2-5; D gene uncertain. CDR3 length: 14 amino acids. Germline CDR1 reads MNHNS; CDR2 reads SASEGT. V lost 2 bases and J 4 bases, leaving 11 bases between the germline ends.

This clone was observed a handful of times. For the CDR3, the DNA is TGTGCCAGCAGCCAGCACTTATCCGGGGAGCTGTTTTTT. Its protein is CASSQHLSGELFF. J is TRBJ2-2 and V is TRBV14; no clear D. The germline V gene has CDR1 SGHDN and CDR2 FVKESK. The ends were cut back, 3 bases at V and 6 bases at J, with 8 bases in the middle. The CDR3 is 13 amino acids.

J is TRBJ2-7 and V is TRBV9; 11 bases are shared with TRBD2. Germline loops: CDR1 SGDLS, CDR2 YYNGEE. Trimming took 4 bases from V and 2 from J; bases not matched to a gene: 5. CDR3 length: 15 amino acids. The DNA of the CDR3 is TGTGCCAGCAGCCCAACTAGCGGGGGTACCTACGAGCAGTACTTC. This translates into CASSPTSGGTYEQYF.

This clone appeared a few times. The chain links TRBV14 to TRBJ2-7, with D unclear. The V end lost 0 bases, the J end lost 2 bases, and 11 bases lay between the germline ends. CDR1 SGHDN and CDR2 FVKESK come from the germline V gene. The length of the CDR3 is 15 residues. CDR3 loop: CASSQDRSKAYEQYF. The CDR3 nucleotides read TGTGCCAGCAGCCAAGATCGTTCCAAAGCCTACGAGCAGTACTTC.

This clone was counted between two and nine times. The chain uses TRBV10-3 and TRBJ1-5; 7 bases are shared with TRBD1. CDR1 and CDR2 from the germline V gene are ENHRY and SYGVKD. V lost 3 bases to trimming and J lost 2 bases; unmatched junction nucleotides: 13. The CDR3 covers 18 residues. In nucleotides, the CDR3 is TGTGCCATCAGTGAATCTCTTAGGGGGCGAAACGGCAATCAGCCCCAGCATTTT. Protein product: CAISESLRGRNGNQPQHF.

This clone showed up just a few times. The chain links TRBV11-2 to TRBJ2-7, with 8 bases that match TRBD2. The CDR3 is made up of 15 amino acids. Germline lookup yields CDR1 SGHAT and CDR2 FQNNGV. Germline trimming cut 5 bases from V and 6 bases from J; bases unmatched to any gene: 12. The CDR3 DNA reads as TGTGCCAGCAGCGCCAGGGACGGGAGGGCTCGCGAGCAGTACTTC. Translating it yields CASSARDGRAREQYF.

This clone was counted only a few times. The V call is TRBV20-1, the J call TRBJ1-2; no reliable D call. The CDR3 length is 9 residues. Trimming cost V 6 bases and J 7 bases, with 6 bases left between them. In germline, CDR1 is DFQATT, CDR2 SNEGSKA (reference sequence). The CDR3 loop reads CSATTGYTF. The DNA for the CDR3 is TGCAGTGCGACGACTGGCTACACCTTC.

The V call is TRBV19, the J call TRBJ1-5; D is ambiguous. CDR3 length equals 13 residues. V was shortened by 7 bases and J by 1 base, with 8 bases between the two germline ends. Looked up from germline, CDR1 is LNHDA and CDR2 is SQIVND (reference sequence). The CDR3 loop is CASTLRSNQPQHF. The CDR3, as DNA: TGTGCCAGTACTTTACGGAGCAATCAGCCCCAGCATTTT.

V and J are TRBV11-2 and TRBJ2-7, with a possible D match to TRBD2 (5 bases). The CDR3 consists of 14 residues. Germline CDR1 and CDR2: SGHAT and FQNNGV. V dropped 6 bases and J dropped 7 bases, with 19 bases sitting between them. The CDR3 spells CASRAKTFAGEQYF. The DNA for the CDR3 is TGTGCCAGCAGGGCGAAGACCTTTGCGGGTGAGCAGTACTTC. The full variable domain, completed using reference TRBV11-2 and TRBJ2-7, is EAGVAQSPRYKIIEKRQSVAFWCNPISGHATLYWYQQILGQGPKLLIQFQNNGVVDDSQLPKDRFSAERLKGVDSTLKIQPAKLEDSAVYLCASRAKTFAGEQYFGPGTRLTVT.

This clone appeared a few times. This chain links TRBV7-3 with TRBJ2-2; tentative D call: TRBD2 (6 bases). This CDR3 region has 14 residues. The ends were cut back, 6 bases at V and 2 bases at J, with 10 bases in the middle. From germline, CDR1 is SGHTA and CDR2 FQGTGA. The CDR3 sequence: CASRPSANTGELFF. For the CDR3, the DNA is TGTGCCAGCAGGCCTAGCGCAAACACCGGGGAGCTGTTTTTT.

Regarding this clone: Other DNA sequences from this sample encode an identical CDR3 as well. The rearrangement links TRBV28 to TRBJ2-7, with TRBD2 matching 11 bases. V dropped 0 bases and J dropped 1; count of bases not matched to a gene: 2. CDR1 and CDR2 from the germline V gene are MDHEN and SYDVKM. CDR3 length equals 16 residues. CDR3 DNA sequence: TGTGCCAGCAGTTTATGGGGGACTAGCGGATCCTACGAGCAGTACTTC. Its protein product is CASSLWGTSGSYEQYF. The full variable domain, its missing parts supplied by reference TRBV28 and TRBJ2-7, is DVKVTQSSRYLVKRTGEKVFLECVQDMDHENMFWYRQDPGLGLRLIYFSYDVKMKEKGDIPEGYSVSREKKERFSLILESASTNQTSMYLCASSLWGTSGSYEQYFGPGTRLTVT.

This clone was detected a few times. The chain couples TRBV7-2 to TRBJ1-5; D is unclear. CDR1 is SGHTA, CDR2 FQGNSA, per germline. The CDR3 has 14 residues. Trimming stripped 2 bases from V and 2 bases from J, with 7 bases between. CDR3 residues: CASSLYPGNQPQHF. The CDR3 DNA is TGTGCCAGCAGCTTATACCCAGGCAATCAGCCCCAGCATTTT.